The 14 T cell receptor beta chains below were found in one sample sequenced in a study of post-analysis software for immune sequencing data. General observations from the study: There were roughly 5 TRBV segments more frequent in patients than controls, and TRBV5-6, TRBV5-1 and TRBV20-1 were among them.

These receptors' targets are unknown. Prepared libraries of TCR beta cDNA carried unique molecular identifiers. In TCRdb, the PCR reads were re-called with MiXCR into one record per CDR3 protein. The data hold 600,000 to 750,000 distinct CDR3 sequences, with roughly three fifths observed a single time. Sequenced input: blood. Receptor source: a girl aged 2 to 9 with multiple sclerosis.

The chain couples TRBV10-3 to TRBJ2-1, with TRBD2 identical over 8 bases. This CDR3 contains 17 residues. In germline, CDR1 is ENHRY, CDR2 SYGVKD. V trimming: 0 bases; J trimming: 7 bases; junction bases outside the gene matches: 11. This CDR3 reads CAISESIQLAGYNEQFF. In DNA, the CDR3 is TGTGCCATCAGTGAGTCGATCCAGCTAGCGGGCTATAATGAGCAGTTCTTC.

This sequence joins TRBV29-1 and TRBJ2-7; D might be TRBD2 (5 bases). Germline assignment: CDR1 SQVTM and CDR2 ANQGSEA. The CDR3 spans 13 residues. V dropped 4 bases and J dropped 3 bases, with 13 bases sitting between them. The CDR3 spells CSVVWGDGYEQYF. CDR3 in DNA: TGCAGCGTTGTGTGGGGAGACGGCTACGAGCAGTACTTC.

The chain joins TRBV5-8 to TRBJ1-2; the D is unclear. Trimming took off 0 bases at V and 0 bases at J, with 9 bases between the two ends. The CDR3 has 15 amino acids. The germline gives CDR1 SGHTS, CDR2 YDEGEE. As DNA, the CDR3 is TGTGCCAGCAGCTTGGGGATAGCCGCTAACTATGGCTACACCTTC. Its translation: CASSLGIAANYGYTF.

The chain is built from TRBV5-4 and TRBJ2-7; 14 bases fit TRBD2. The germline V gene has CDR1 SGHNT and CDR2 YYREEE (reference sequence). V dropped 3 bases and J dropped 7; count of bases not matched to a gene: 9. The CDR3 consists of 16 residues. CDR3: CASSSTSGGERREQYF. CDR3 nucleotides: TGTGCCAGCAGCTCGACTAGCGGGGGGGAGAGAAGGGAGCAGTACTTC.

The table lists this clonotype with a few counts. The chain recombines TRBV9 with TRBJ2-5; TRBD1 matches at 9 bases. The CDR3 spans 14 residues. The V gene's germline CDR1 is SGDLS and CDR2 YYNGEE. V lost 0 bases and J lost 5; bases outside the gene matches: 2. The CDR3 DNA reads TGTGCCAGCAGCGTAGGGGGGACAGGGGAGACCCAGTACTTC. This translates into CASSVGGTGETQYF.

In its sample, this clonotype was seen many times. The chain combines TRBV12-3 or TRBV12-4 with TRBJ1-2; 8 nucleotides line up with TRBD1. V trimming: 5 bases; J trimming: 1 base; junction bases outside the gene matches: 3. This CDR3 is built from 14 residues. The DNA for the CDR3 is TGTGCCAGCAGTCAGACAGGGGTTAACTATGGCTACACCTTC. Translating it yields CASSQTGVNYGYTF.

The chain is built from TRBV5-1 and TRBJ2-7; the D call may be TRBD1 or TRBD2 (6 bases each). Germline V gene data show CDR1 as SGHRS and CDR2 as YFSETQ. The CDR3 sequence is 14 residues long. V was trimmed by 6 bases and J by 2 bases, leaving 15 bases between them. CDR3 loop: CASNRRGPAYEQYF. In nucleotides, the CDR3 is TGCGCCAGCAATCGCCGGGGGCCAGCCTACGAGCAGTACTTC.

The V call is TRBV3-1, the J call TRBJ1-1; tentative D call: TRBD1 (5 bases). This CDR3 is built from 13 residues. CDR1 is LGHDT and CDR2 is YNNKEL in the germline V gene (reference sequence). V lost 0 bases, J lost 4 bases, and 6 bases lay in between. This chain's CDR3 is CASSQDGATEAFF. CDR3 nucleotides: TGTGCCAGCAGCCAAGATGGGGCCACTGAAGCTTTCTTT.

The chain uses TRBV6-4 and TRBJ2-1; 10 bases agree with TRBD2. Per the germline V gene, CDR1 is MRHNA and CDR2 is SNTAGT. With V trimmed by 6 bases and J by 8 bases, 10 bases remained unmatched. The CDR3 extends over 15 amino acids. As DNA, the CDR3 is TGTGCCAGCAGCAAGGCTAGCGGGAGTATATATGAGCAGTTCTTC. Translated, it gives CASSKASGSIYEQFF.

The chain uses TRBV6-1 and TRBJ2-3, with D possibly matching TRBD1 (5 bases). This CDR3 has 13 residues. Per germline, CDR1 MNHNS and CDR2 SASEGT. Trimming pared 4 bases from V and 6 bases from J, leaving 11 bases between. The CDR3 reads CASSASRVDTQYF. The CDR3 nucleotides are TGTGCCAGCAGTGCGAGCAGGGTTGATACGCAGTATTTT.

A note on this clonotype: A clone one base away is much larger, so this may be a read error. J is TRBJ2-5 and V is TRBV11-1, with 9 bases matching TRBD2. Matching the DNA end better, TRBJ2-7 makes the J call doubtful. Germline V gives CDR1 SGHAT, CDR2 FQDESV (reference sequence). CDR3 size: 13 residues. CDR3 in amino acids: CASSPGTSSEQYF. For the CDR3, the DNA is TGTGCCAGCAGCCCCGGGACTAGCTCCGAGCAGTACTTC.

The chain combines TRBV27 with TRBJ1-5; D is possibly TRBD1 (6 bases). The CDR3 extends over 16 amino acids. V lost 7 bases to trimming and J lost 0 bases, with 16 bases between them. CDR1 is MNHEY and CDR2 is SMNVEV in the germline V gene (reference sequence). The CDR3 sequence is CASNPLGGYSNQPQHF. CDR3 sequence (DNA): TGTGCCAGCAACCCCCTGGGGGGCTATAGCAATCAGCCCCAGCATTTT.

In DNA form, the CDR3 reads TGTGCCAGCACAGGGCAACCCGACGAGCAGTACTTC. Translated: CASTGQPDEQYF. This rearrangement joins TRBV2 to TRBJ2-7; D perhaps matches TRBD1 (5 bases). The CDR3 is 12 amino acids. Germline CDR1 and CDR2: SNHLY and FYNNEI. V dropped 7 bases and J dropped 5 bases, with 12 bases sitting between them.

The chain recombines TRBV12-3 or TRBV12-4 with TRBJ1-5; the D gene is possibly TRBD1 (6 bases). V lost 1 base, J lost 5 bases, and 12 bases lay in between. CDR3 length: 15 amino acids. The chain's CDR3 is CASSLGAGVDQPQHF. CDR3 sequence (DNA): TGTGCCAGCAGTTTAGGGGCAGGGGTGGATCAGCCCCAGCATTTT.